The T cell receptor (beta chain) described here comes from a study of T cells in Graves' hyperthyroidism and ophthalmopathy. General study findings and limits: Within blood appeared most thyroid clonotypes that had expanded above 0.001. The model's output predicted ophthalmopathy at a median of about 6.5 months prior to onset.

At least 3 on the Clinical Activity Score was recorded for ophthalmopathy patients, who also had NOSPECS grade at least 4 and duration under 3 months. Clinicians diagnosed patients from clinical symptoms, serum thyroxine and TRAb, thyroid ultrasound and orbital computed tomography. The CDR3 regions of TCR beta were amplified from RNA transcripts. The HTBI primer set drove a first-round RT-PCR of the TCR CDR3. TCRdb passed the multiplex PCR reads through MiXCR, listing each CDR3 protein once. The repertoire holds hundreds of thousands of distinct CDR3 sequences, with about 20% as singletons. The V gene lost 3 bases and the J gene lost 0 bases, with 5 bases spanning the gap. The CDR3 consists of 13 residues. In germline, CDR1 is WNHNN, CDR2 SYGVQD (reference sequence). There are a few counts of this clonotype. Its antigen is undetermined.

The source material was blood. The rearrangement links TRBV10-1 to TRBJ1-2; D gene uncertain. The TCR sequence derives from a man aged 25 to 40 with Graves' ophthalmopathy. CDR3 nucleotides: TGCGCCAGCAGTGACGGGACTAACTATGGCTACACCTTC. It codes for CASSDGTNYGYTF.